Each of the 9 T cell receptor beta chains below was sequenced from the same sample in a study of OX40 agonist ivuxolimab in advanced cancers. TCRdb keeps only in-frame clones here, not all; method: immunoSEQ multiplex PCR. This table holds more than 7,000 clones, 65% to 70% found once. Material: CD4+ or CD8+ T cells sorted from blood, obtained in a trial of the OX40 agonist ivuxolimab. Every receptor here comes from an adult with an advanced solid tumor such as melanoma, head and neck, liver or kidney cancer.

V is TRBV27 and J is TRBJ1-5; possible D gene TRBD1, 5 bases. Per germline, CDR1 MNHEY and CDR2 SMNVEV (reference sequence). Trimming stripped 6 bases from V and 9 bases from J, with 18 bases between. The CDR3 extends over 14 amino acids. The chain's CDR3 is CASSPGVGLGPQHF. Here the CDR3 DNA reads TGTGCCAGCAGCCCCGGTGTGGGGCTTGGGCCCCAGCATTTT.

This clone has a single count. V usage is TRBV9 and J usage is TRBJ1-3, with D perhaps TRBD1 (5 bases). The CDR3 covers 17 residues. Between the trimmed V and J ends, which lost 4 bases and 0 bases, there was a span of 17 bases. Germline V gives CDR1 SGDLS, CDR2 YYNGEE. CDR3 loop: CASSHHRQLSSGNTIYF. The DNA of the CDR3 is TGTGCCAGCAGCCATCATAGACAGTTGAGCTCTGGAAACACCATATATTTT.

The chain recombines TRBV29-1 with TRBJ2-1; 7 bases agree with TRBD1. The ends lost 6 bases at V and 8 bases at J; junction bases unmatched: 7. The CDR3 spans 12 residues. CDR1 is SQVTM, CDR2 ANQGSEA, per germline. In DNA, the CDR3 is TGCAGCGTGGAACAGGGGTACGATGAGCAGTTCTTC. Its protein is CSVEQGYDEQFF.

V and J are TRBV18 and TRBJ1-1; 10 nucleotides align to TRBD1. This CDR3 is built from 16 residues. Germline loops: CDR1 KGHSH, CDR2 LQKENI. With V trimmed by 6 bases and J by 1 base, 8 bases remained unmatched. CDR3 bases: TGTGCCAGCTCCCCGACCCGACAGGGGGCGAACACTGAAGCTTTCTTT. Residues: CASSPTRQGANTEAFF.

The gene calls are TRBV7-9 and TRBJ2-1; D is possibly TRBD2 (7 bases). CDR3 length equals 16 residues. Germline V gene data show CDR1 as SEHNR and CDR2 as FQNEAQ (reference sequence). Between the trimmed V and J ends, which lost 4 bases and 5 bases, there was a span of 18 bases. The CDR3 DNA sequence: TGTGCCAGCAGCTCCTTCACGGGGGGCGTTCACAATGAGCAGTTCTTC. The encoded protein is CASSSFTGGVHNEQFF.

Turning to this clone: This same CDR3 is encoded by further DNA sequences in the sample. V is TRBV6-4 and J is TRBJ2-1, with 9 bases identical to TRBD2. The CDR3 is 15 amino acids. CDR1 and CDR2 (germline): MRHNA, SNTAGT. Trimming removed 0 bases from V and 4 bases from J; junction bases left unmatched: 1. The CDR3 reads CASSDSSGSYNEQFF. CDR3 DNA sequence: TGTGCCAGCAGTGACTCTAGCGGGAGTTACAATGAGCAGTTCTTC.

This chain uses TRBV5-4 with TRBJ2-1, with D maybe TRBD2 (6 bases). Germline V lookup: CDR1 SGHNT, CDR2 YYREEE (reference sequence). V lost 3 bases and J 5 bases, leaving 9 bases between the germline ends. This CDR3 comprises 13 residues. CDR3 region: CASSWGLHNEQFF. CDR3 bases: TGTGCCAGCAGCTGGGGACTCCACAATGAGCAGTTCTTC.

With regard to this clone: The identical CDR3 is also encoded by other nucleotide sequences in the sample. The CDR3 bases are TGTGCCCGCCGCGGGGGGCAAGGGGGCAGGGACGAGCAGTACTTC. Its protein is CARRGGQGGRDEQYF. V gene TRBV9 combines with J gene TRBJ2-7; weak D call: TRBD2 (8 bases). The CDR3 extends over 15 amino acids. Trimming took 10 bases from V and 5 from J, leaving 25 bases between them. CDR1 is SGDLS and CDR2 is YYNGEE in the germline V gene.

The chain has TRBV28 and TRBJ2-2; perhaps TRBD1 as D (6 bases). This CDR3 contains 15 residues. Germline V gene sequence: CDR1 MDHEN, CDR2 SYDVKM. V shed 7 bases and J shed 5 bases, with 17 bases lying between them. The CDR3 nucleotides read TGTGCCAGCACCCTCCGGACAGAACGAACCGGGGAGCTGTTTTTT. Translated, it gives CASTLRTERTGELFF.